The rows below give T cell receptor beta chains drawn from one sample of a study of CD8+ T cells in alopecia areata. Sequencing was performed with immunoSEQ multiplex PCR; in TCRdb, only in-frame clones are kept and a portion is missing. The table has a few hundred thousand clones, roughly two fifths seen once. This sample comprised CD4+ T cells sorted from blood, obtained around week 31, from a patient treated with tofacitinib. These receptor sequences come from a human donor with alopecia areata. CDR3s include the opening cysteine and the closing phenylalanine or tryptophan. The D gene is left open where the match is weak. Part of the rows lack a size; the others show once, few, many or a class for expanded clones.

size	D	V	J	CDR3	DNA
many	NA	TRBV14	TRBJ2-2	CASSGGTHRNTGELFF	TGTGCCAGCAGCGGCGGGACACATAGGAACACCGGGGAGCTGTTTTTT
few	NA	TRBV7-6	TRBJ2-1	CASSPLGRDHEQFF	TGTGCCAGCAGCCCCCTTGGTCGAGACCATGAGCAGTTCTTC
NA	NA	TRBV7-6	TRBJ1-2	CASSPRPPGPVGNYGYTF	TGTGCCAGCAGCCCTCGACCACCAGGGCCGGTGGGAAACTATGGCTACACCTTC
NA	NA	TRBV10-3	TRBJ2-5	CAISGDAGHQETQYF	TGTGCCATCAGCGGGGACGCGGGACACCAAGAGACCCAGTACTTC
few	TRBD1	TRBV6-5	TRBJ2-1	CASSGRRDRVNEQFF	TGTGCCAGCAGTGGCCGCCGGGACAGGGTTAATGAGCAGTTCTTC
many	TRBD1	TRBV27	TRBJ1-3	CASSPIGTGYSGNTIYF	TGTGCCAGCAGTCCTATCGGGACAGGTTATTCTGGAAACACCATATATTTT
NA	NA	TRBV29-1	TRBJ1-1	CSVWDTGGRPEAFF	TGCAGCGTTTGGGACACCGGCGGGAGACCTGAAGCTTTCTTT
NA	NA	TRBV30	TRBJ1-1	CAWGVIGASNTEAFF	TGTGCCTGGGGAGTGATCGGGGCCTCGAACACTGAAGCTTTCTTT
NA	NA	TRBV2	TRBJ2-7	CASNPGSSYEQYF	TGTGCCAGCAACCCAGGGAGCTCCTACGAGCAGTACTTC
NA	NA	TRBV30	TRBJ1-5	CAWSEQVNQPQHF	TGTGCCTGGAGTGAACAGGTCAATCAGCCCCAGCATTTT
few	NA	TRBV29-1	TRBJ2-1	CSVAPGGTYNEQFF	TGCAGCGTTGCCCCGGGGGGCACCTACAATGAGCAGTTCTTC
many	NA	TRBV7-3	TRBJ1-6	CASSLRGDSPLHF	TGTGCCAGCAGCTTAAGGGGGGATTCACCCCTCCACTTT
NA	TRBD2	TRBV4-2	TRBJ2-6	CASSPTPGGRGANVLTF	TGTGCCAGCAGCCCAACTCCGGGGGGGCGAGGGGCCAACGTCCTGACTTTC
NA	NA	TRBV9	TRBJ1-2	CASSPRNSELRGYTF	TGTGCCAGCAGCCCCCGAAACAGCGAACTGAGGGGCTACACCTTC
NA	TRBD1	TRBV7-3	TRBJ2-5	CASSLDRGLQETQYF	TGTGCCAGCAGTTTGGACAGGGGGTTACAAGAGACCCAGTACTTC
NA	TRBD1	TRBV30	TRBJ1-4	CAWSRGQYNEKLFF	TGTGCCTGGAGTAGGGGACAGTATAATGAAAAACTGTTTTTT
NA	NA	TRBV6-5	TRBJ2-2	CASKVQGNTGELFF	TGTGCCAGCAAGGTACAGGGAAACACCGGGGAGCTGTTTTTT
NA	TRBD1	TRBV19	TRBJ2-1	CASSIGTGKSGEQFF	TGTGCCAGTAGTATAGGGACAGGGAAGTCGGGTGAGCAGTTCTTC
NA	TRBD1	TRBV6-5	TRBJ1-1	CASRLDRSNTEAFF	TGTGCCAGCAGATTGGACAGGTCGAACACTGAAGCTTTCTTT
NA	NA	TRBV6-1	TRBJ2-1	CASTGGGEQFF	TGTGCCAGCACCGGGGGCGGTGAGCAGTTCTTC
NA	NA	TRBV30	TRBJ2-7	CAWSLGAGYEQYF	TGTGCCTGGAGTTTGGGGGCGGGCTACGAGCAGTACTTC
NA	NA	TRBV27	TRBJ1-5	CASSSSGNQPQHF	TGTGCCAGCAGTTCTTCAGGGAATCAGCCCCAGCATTTT
few	NA	TRBV7-9	TRBJ1-1	CASSPGRWDTEAFF	TGTGCCAGCAGCCCCGGGAGGTGGGACACTGAAGCTTTCTTT
NA	NA	TRBV6-6	TRBJ2-1	CASSYPLGEQFF	TGTGCCAGCAGTTACCCTCTGGGTGAGCAGTTCTTC
NA	TRBD2	TRBV9	TRBJ2-1	CASSVGGLGVEQFF	TGCGCCAGCAGCGTAGGGGGACTAGGTGTTGAGCAGTTCTTC
NA	NA	TRBV14	TRBJ2-7	CASSQVFMDSEQYF	TGTGCCAGCAGCCAAGTTTTCATGGACAGCGAGCAGTACTTC
NA	NA	TRBV5-4	TRBJ1-1	CASSPLPENAEAFF	TGTGCCAGCAGCCCACTTCCCGAGAACGCTGAAGCTTTCTTT
few	NA	TRBV11-2	TRBJ2-1	CASSPQTGVGQFF	TGTGCCAGCAGCCCACAAACGGGAGTTGGGCAGTTCTTC
few	TRBD1	TRBV30	TRBJ1-4	CAWSAGTGEKLFF	TGTGCCTGGTCGGCGGGGACAGGCGAAAAACTGTTTTTT
few	NA	TRBV6-5	TRBJ2-1	CASRRTGGNEQFF	TGTGCCAGCCGCCGGACTGGGGGGAATGAGCAGTTCTTC
few	NA	TRBV5-6	TRBJ1-1	CASSRDSGAFF	TGTGCCAGCAGCCGAGACAGCGGAGCTTTCTTT
NA	NA	TRBV6-6	TRBJ2-3	CASTSADTQYF	TGTGCCAGTACCAGCGCCGATACGCAGTATTTT
few	NA	TRBV30	TRBJ1-1	CAWGRLNTEAFF	TGTGCCTGGGGCAGGTTGAACACTGAAGCTTTCTTT
once	TRBD1	TRBV30	TRBJ1-2	CAYHRTGGYGYTF	TGTGCCTATCACCGGACAGGGGGTTATGGCTACACCTTC
NA	NA	TRBV27	TRBJ1-5	CASSSRGKQNNQPQHF	TGTGCCAGCAGTAGCCGGGGGAAGCAGAACAATCAGCCCCAGCATTTT
NA	TRBD1	TRBV30	TRBJ1-2	CASVWDRGRGYTF	TGTGCCTCGGTCTGGGACAGGGGTCGTGGCTACACCTTC
NA	NA	TRBV9	TRBJ2-1	CASSASSRSSYNEQFF	TGTGCCAGCAGCGCGTCGAGCCGATCTTCCTACAATGAGCAGTTCTTC
NA	TRBD1	TRBV29-1	TRBJ2-2	CSVRQGANTGELFF	TGCAGCGTGAGACAGGGGGCGAACACCGGGGAGCTGTTTTTT
NA	TRBD1	TRBV15	TRBJ2-1	CATSVGTGEREQFF	TGTGCCACCAGCGTCGGGACAGGCGAGAGGGAGCAGTTCTTC
NA	NA	TRBV29-1	TRBJ1-2	CSVGPGDYGYTF	TGCAGCGTTGGACCGGGGGACTATGGCTACACCTTC
NA	NA	TRBV6-5	TRBJ2-7	CASSYSKSKGSDEQYF	TGTGCCAGCAGTTACTCGAAGTCTAAGGGGAGCGACGAGCAGTACTTC
few	TRBD2	TRBV7-8	TRBJ2-7	CASSLASGSYEQYF	TGTGCCAGCAGCTTGGCTAGCGGGAGTTACGAGCAGTACTTC
NA	TRBD2	TRBV7-3	TRBJ2-1	CASRSGTSGSNEQFF	TGTGCCAGCAGGTCCGGGACTAGCGGGAGTAATGAGCAGTTCTTC